This T cell receptor (beta chain) was observed in a study of blood T cells in healthy people across ages. Study background: Template switching captured about one barcoded beta molecule per two T cells. Study observations and caveats: For the donors, CMV status was unknown and possibly confounded expanded clonotype changes. Across the age range, TCR beta diversity per million T cells fell in a roughly linear way. In long-lived donors, naive CD4+ cell counts and diversity exceeded those of aged donors.

This clonotype was seen a few times. Its antigen is currently unknown. Primed by a sample-barcoded 5' primer and a J-beta primer mix, a second PCR proceeded for 7 to 11 cycles. Using its own MiXCR run on the 5' RACE reads, TCRdb lists one record per CDR3 protein. The sample lists under 2 million distinct CDR3 sequences, 30% to 35% occurring once. Trimming cost V 4 bases and J 9 bases, with 12 bases left between them. This CDR3 region has 11 residues. The germline V gene encodes CDR1 SQVTM and CDR2 ANQGSEA. The sequenced material came from blood. The clonotype was recovered from a woman aged 30 to 39 in good health. This chain joins TRBV29-1 and TRBJ2-5; TRBD2 might be the D (5 bases). The CDR3 DNA sequence: TGCAGCGTTGGAGACTCAGCGGCCCAGTACTTC. Amino acids: CSVGDSAAQYF.